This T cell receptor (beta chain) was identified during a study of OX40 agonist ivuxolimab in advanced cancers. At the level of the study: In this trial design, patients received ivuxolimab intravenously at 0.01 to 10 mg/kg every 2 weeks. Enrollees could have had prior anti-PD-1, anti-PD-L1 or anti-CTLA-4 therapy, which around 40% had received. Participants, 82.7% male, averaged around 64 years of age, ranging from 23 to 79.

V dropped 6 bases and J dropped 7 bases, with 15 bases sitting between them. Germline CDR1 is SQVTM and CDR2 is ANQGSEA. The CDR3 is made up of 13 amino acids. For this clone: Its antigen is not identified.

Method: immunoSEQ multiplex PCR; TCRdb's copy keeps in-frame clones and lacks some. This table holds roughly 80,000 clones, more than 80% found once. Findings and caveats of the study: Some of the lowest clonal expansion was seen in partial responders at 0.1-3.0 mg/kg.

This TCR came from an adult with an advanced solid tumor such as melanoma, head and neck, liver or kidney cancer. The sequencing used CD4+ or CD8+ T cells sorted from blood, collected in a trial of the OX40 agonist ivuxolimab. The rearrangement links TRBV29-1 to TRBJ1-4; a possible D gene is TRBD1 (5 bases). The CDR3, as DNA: TGCAGCGTATGGGGCAGTGGCGGTGAAAAACTGTTTTTT. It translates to CSVWGSGGEKLFF.